Presented here are 2 T cell receptor beta chains from one specimen sequenced in a study of shared clonotypes between healthy human individuals. Assay used: immunoSEQ multiplex PCR; TCRdb lists only in-frame clones, some missing. The data hold 2,500,000 or so clones, with approximately 94% observed a single time. Sequencing was done on a sample of naive CD4+ T cells from PBMCs. Subset of the sample: CD45RA+ positively selected. These receptors came from a man aged 18 to 35 in good health. Some clones in this sample may be carry-over from other donors' samples.

J is TRBJ2-2 and V is TRBV7-3, with D tentatively TRBD2 (5 bases). CDR1 SGHTA and CDR2 FQGTGA come from the germline V gene. This CDR3 region has 14 residues. V lost 4 bases and J 4 bases, leaving 10 bases between the germline ends. The CDR3 sequence is CASSSGLGTGELFF. CDR3 in DNA: TGTGCCAGCAGCTCGGGGTTGGGCACCGGGGAGCTGTTTTTT.

The gene calls are TRBV12-5 and TRBJ2-7; D not resolved. Germline loops: CDR1 LGHNT, CDR2 FRNRAP. This CDR3 has 13 amino acids. With 1 base removed from V and 3 bases from J, the gap between germline ends came to 7 bases. Here the CDR3 reads CASGLAKNYEQYF. In DNA form, the CDR3 reads TGTGCTAGTGGTTTGGCTAAAAACTACGAGCAGTACTTC. The complete variable domain, with remaining parts taken from reference TRBV12-5 and TRBJ2-7, reads DARVTQTPRHKVTEMGQEVTMRCQPILGHNTVFWYRQTMMQGLELLAYFRNRAPLDDSGMPKDRFSAEMPDATLATLKIQPSEPRDSAVYFCASGLAKNYEQYFGPGTRLTVT.